The T cell receptor beta chain described here comes from a study of blood T cell repertoires in COVID-19. Authors' methods: Amplifying reference gene primers gave estimates of nucleated cell counts. Repertoires were generated with immunoSEQ multiplex PCR, while TCRdb's copy carries only in-frame clones and drops some. V and J calls and clone size are copied from that table; D and trimming were computed from the DNA. The sample carries roughly 200,000 clones, around nine tenths recorded once. This CDR3 comprises 15 residues. Germline V CDR1 and CDR2: SGHDT, YYEEEE. V shed 0 bases and J shed 2 bases, with 12 bases lying between them. Recruits, aged roughly 18 to 100 years, lived in 20 to 30 US areas. Participants were placed into cohorts based on the clinical history they reported.

The TCR comes from a woman younger than 45 with acute COVID-19. The source material was PBMCs or T cells enriched from blood (not recorded which). This chain connects TRBV5-6 to TRBJ2-7; D is uncertain. This CDR3 is CASSLETTRPYEQYF. The CDR3 DNA reads TGTGCCAGCAGCTTGGAGACGACAAGGCCCTACGAGCAGTACTTC.